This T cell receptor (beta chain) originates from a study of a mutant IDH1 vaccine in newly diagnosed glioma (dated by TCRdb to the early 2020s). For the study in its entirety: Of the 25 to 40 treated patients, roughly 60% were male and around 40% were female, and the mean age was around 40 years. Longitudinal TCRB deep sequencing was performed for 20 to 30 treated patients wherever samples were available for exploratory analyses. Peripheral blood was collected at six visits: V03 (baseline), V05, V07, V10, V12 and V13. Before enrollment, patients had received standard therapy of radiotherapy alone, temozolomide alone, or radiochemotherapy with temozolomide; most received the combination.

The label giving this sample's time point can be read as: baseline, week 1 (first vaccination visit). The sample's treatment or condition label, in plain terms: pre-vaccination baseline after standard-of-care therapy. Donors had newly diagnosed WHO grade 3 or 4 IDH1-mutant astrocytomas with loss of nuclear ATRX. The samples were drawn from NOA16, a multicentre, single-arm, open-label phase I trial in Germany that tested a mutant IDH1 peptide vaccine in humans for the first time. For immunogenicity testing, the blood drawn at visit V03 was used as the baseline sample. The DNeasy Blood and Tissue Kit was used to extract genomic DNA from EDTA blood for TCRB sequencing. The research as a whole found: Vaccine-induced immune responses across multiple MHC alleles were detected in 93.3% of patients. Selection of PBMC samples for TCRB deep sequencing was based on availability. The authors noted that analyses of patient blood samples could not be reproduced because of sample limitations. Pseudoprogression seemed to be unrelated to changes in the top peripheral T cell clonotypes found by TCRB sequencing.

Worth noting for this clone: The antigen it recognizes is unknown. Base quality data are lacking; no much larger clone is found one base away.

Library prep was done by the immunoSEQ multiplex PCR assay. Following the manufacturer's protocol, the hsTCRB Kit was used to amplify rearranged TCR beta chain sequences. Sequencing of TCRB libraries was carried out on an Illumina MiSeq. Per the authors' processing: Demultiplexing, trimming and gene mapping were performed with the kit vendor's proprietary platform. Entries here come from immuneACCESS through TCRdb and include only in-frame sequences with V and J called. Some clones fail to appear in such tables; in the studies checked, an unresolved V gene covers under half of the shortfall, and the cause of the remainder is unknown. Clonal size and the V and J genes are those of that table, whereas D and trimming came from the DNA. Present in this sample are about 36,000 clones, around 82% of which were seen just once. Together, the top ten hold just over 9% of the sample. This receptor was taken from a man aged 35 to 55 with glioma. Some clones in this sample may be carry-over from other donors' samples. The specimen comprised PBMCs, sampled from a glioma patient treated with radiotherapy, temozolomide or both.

The nucleotide sequence is TGTGCCAGCAGCCCCTGGGACAGGGCTACCTATGGCTACACCTTC. This translates into CASSPWDRATYGYTF. This sequence uses TRBV7-9 and TRBJ1-2; TRBD1 lines up with 9 middle nucleotides. Counted from cysteine to phenylalanine, this CDR3 has 15 amino acids. Just the 45-base CDR3 DNA is kept, in frame starting at base 1. The junction shows trimming of 5 bases on V and 4 bases on J, and the gene matches do not reach 8 bases of it. The germline V gene (reference sequence) supplies CDR1 SEHNR and CDR2 FQNEAQ.